Shown below are 17 T cell receptor beta chains from a single sample sequenced in a study of T cells in Graves' hyperthyroidism and ophthalmopathy. TCR beta CDR3 region amplification was performed from RNA transcripts. In the first-round RT-PCR of the TCR CDR3, the HTBI primer set was used. TCRdb re-called the multiplex PCR reads with MiXCR, one entry per CDR3 protein. The sample has 25,000 to 30,000 distinct CDR3 sequences; nearly 45% are singletons. Sequenced input: blood. These receptors were obtained from a woman in her twenties or thirties with Graves' hyperthyroidism.

This sequence joins TRBV7-9 and TRBJ2-7, with TRBD1 matching 7 bases. Per germline, CDR1 SEHNR and CDR2 FQNEAQ (reference sequence). Trimming at V came to 5 bases and at J to 4 bases, leaving 8 bases not matched to a gene. The CDR3 runs 14 residues. CDR3: CASSSDRDQYEQYF. CDR3 DNA sequence: TGTGCCAGCAGCAGCGACAGGGACCAATACGAGCAGTACTTC.

This chain links TRBV13 with TRBJ2-7; D may be TRBD1 (6 bases). Germline CDR1 and CDR2: PRHDT and FYEKMQ (reference sequence). Trimming shortened V by 5 bases and J by 7 bases, and 15 bases separated the two germline ends. The CDR3 extends over 13 amino acids. DNA of the CDR3: TGTGCCAGCAGCGTGGGACAATCCGGGGAGCAGTACTTC. Amino acid sequence: CASSVGQSGEQYF.

This clonotype was found many times. The chain joins TRBV6-1 to TRBJ1-2; D ambiguous. V shed 6 bases and J shed 0 bases, with 11 bases lying between them. Germline CDR1 reads MNHNS; CDR2 reads SASEGT. The length of the CDR3 is 14 residues. The DNA for the CDR3 is TGTGCCAGCAGGGCCGATACAACTAACTATGGCTACACCTTC. This codes for CASRADTTNYGYTF.

This clonotype appeared many times. The chain links TRBV4-2 to TRBJ2-3; 7 positions agree with TRBD2. The CDR3 length is 16 residues. Germline V CDR1 and CDR2: LGHNA, YNFKEQ. The J segment lost 8 bases and the V segment lost 1 base, leaving 12 bases of the junction unmatched. The CDR3 loop reads CASSQVSGITGGTQYF. CDR3 bases: TGTGCCAGCAGCCAAGTCTCAGGGATAACGGGAGGTACGCAGTATTTT.

By share of the sample, this clonotype is medium-sized (0.01 to 0.1%). The CDR3 DNA sequence: TGCAGTGCTCAATCTAACTATGGCTACACCTTC. It is translated as CSAQSNYGYTF. This chain joins TRBV20-1 and TRBJ1-2; D ambiguous. V was clipped by 5 bases and J by 0 bases, with 4 bases between them. Germline CDR1 and CDR2: DFQATT and SNEGSKA (reference sequence). The CDR3 is made up of 11 amino acids.

This clonotype was found a few times. The chain joins TRBV20-1 to TRBJ2-3, with D possibly called TRBD1 or TRBD2 (5 bases each). Germline CDR1 reads DFQATT; CDR2 reads SNEGSKA (reference sequence). CDR3 size: 15 residues. Trimming left V 1 base short and J 4 bases short, with 15 bases between. The CDR3 loop reads CSARAWQGRADTQYF. CDR3 sequence (DNA): TGCAGTGCTAGAGCTTGGCAGGGACGGGCAGATACGCAGTATTTT.

The chain employs TRBV20-1 and TRBJ1-2; D perhaps matches TRBD1 (6 bases). Germline values: CDR1 DFQATT, CDR2 SNEGSKA (reference sequence). Trimming left V 5 bases short and J 5 bases short, with 18 bases between. This CDR3 spans 14 amino acids. CDR3 amino acids: CSALSTGTFYGYTF. The CDR3 DNA reads TGCAGTGCTCTTTCGACAGGAACCTTTTATGGCTACACCTTC.

For this clonotype: Since a much larger clone is just one base distant, this may be a read error. The CDR3 DNA is TGTGCCTGGAGTAGGGAGTACACTGAAGCTTTCTTT. Its protein is CAWSREYTEAFF. This rearrangement joins TRBV30 to TRBJ1-1, with unresolved D. CDR1 and CDR2 (germline): GTSNPN, SVGIG (reference sequence). The CDR3 length is 12 residues. Trimming took 2 bases from V and 3 from J, leaving 7 bases between them. Full variable domain (outside the CDR3, taken from reference TRBV30 and TRBJ1-1): SQTIHQWPATLVQPVGSPLSLECTVEGTSNPNLYWYRQAAGRGLQLLFYSVGIGQISSEVPQNLSASRPQDRQFILSSKKLLLSDSGFYLCAWSREYTEAFFGQGTRLTVV.

The chain recombines TRBV7-9 with TRBJ1-2; 8 bases match TRBD1. This CDR3 comprises 14 residues. Per the germline V gene, CDR1 is SEHNR and CDR2 is FQNEAQ (reference sequence). The V gene end was trimmed by 5 bases and the J gene end by 8 bases; junction bases not matched to a gene: 10. The CDR3 reads CASSPGQAIGGYTF. The CDR3 bases are TGTGCCAGCAGCCCGGGACAGGCGATTGGCGGCTACACCTTC.

In its sample, this clonotype ranks as medium-sized. The chain has TRBV24-1 and TRBJ2-7; no definite D call. Germline V gene lookup returns CDR1 KGHDR and CDR2 SFDVKD. Trimming took off 2 bases at V and 3 bases at J, with 4 bases between the two ends. The CDR3 has 12 amino acids. CDR3 amino acids: CATSDSSYEQYF. For the CDR3, the DNA is TGTGCCACCAGTGATTCCAGCTACGAGCAGTACTTC.

In this sample, this clonotype turned up once. V gene TRBV6-1 combines with J gene TRBJ2-7; D gene ambiguous. The CDR3 sequence is 13 residues long. V was trimmed by 1 base and J by 9 bases, leaving 13 bases between them. Germline V gene lookup returns CDR1 MNHNS and CDR2 SASEGT. The CDR3 protein is CASSEERQARQYF. The CDR3 nucleotides read TGTGCCAGCAGTGAAGAACGGCAGGCGAGGCAGTACTTC.

The chain combines TRBV5-1 with TRBJ2-2; 8 bases fit TRBD1. There are 15 residues in the CDR3. V shed 8 bases, J shed 3 bases, and the junction held 9 bases outside the gene matches. CDR1 and CDR2 (germline): SGHRS, YFSETQ. The chain's CDR3 is CASSRDRRYTGELFF. The DNA of the CDR3 is TGCGCCAGTAGCCGGGACAGGCGTTACACCGGGGAGCTGTTTTTT.

The genes are TRBV5-1 and TRBJ2-7; D remains ambiguous. This CDR3 has 14 amino acids. V lost 0 bases and J 8 bases, leaving 15 bases between the germline ends. In germline, CDR1 is SGHRS, CDR2 YFSETQ. DNA of the CDR3: TGCGCCAGCAGCTTGGGGGCGCCCTCGGGTAAGCAGTACTTC. Translated: CASSLGAPSGKQYF.

The CDR3 protein is CSARDIGRNYEQYF. CDR3 DNA sequence: TGCAGTGCTAGAGATATCGGCAGGAACTACGAGCAGTACTTC. The chain recombines TRBV20-1 with TRBJ2-7; D not resolved. CDR3 length: 14 amino acids. Germline CDR1 reads DFQATT; CDR2 reads SNEGSKA (reference sequence). Trimming removed 0 bases at V and 3 bases at J, with 12 bases between.

Here the CDR3 reads CASRPGTGSHEQYF. CDR3 bases: TGTGCCAGCAGACCCGGGACAGGGAGCCACGAGCAGTACTTC. This sequence joins TRBV2 and TRBJ2-7, with 9 bases lining up with TRBD1. CDR1 is SNHLY, CDR2 FYNNEI, per germline. The J segment lost 5 bases and the V segment lost 6 bases, leaving 8 bases of the junction unmatched. CDR3 length: 14 residues. The whole variable domain, filled in from reference TRBV2 and TRBJ2-7, reads EPEVTQTPSHQVTQMGQEVILRCVPISNHLYFYWYRQILGQKVEFLVSFYNNEISEKSEIFDDQFSVERPDGSNFTLKIRSTKLEDSAMYFCASRPGTGSHEQYFGPGTRLTVT.

The DNA for the CDR3 is TGCAGCGTTGATCGGGGAACTAGCGGGAAGGAGACCCAGTACTTC. As protein: CSVDRGTSGKETQYF. This chain links TRBV29-1 with TRBJ2-5; 10 positions match TRBD2. Germline CDR1 is SQVTM and CDR2 is ANQGSEA. This CDR3 has 15 amino acids. With 3 bases clipped from V and 5 bases from J, the junction kept 9 bases outside the gene matches. The variable domain in full, with the rest retrieved from reference TRBV29-1 and TRBJ2-5, is SAVISQKPSRDICQRGTSLTIQCQVDSQVTMMFWYRQQPGQSLTLIATANQGSEATYESGFVIDKFPISRPNLTFSTLTVSNMSPEDSSIYLCSVDRGTSGKETQYFGPGTRLLVL.

This clonotype was seen at least ten times. The V call is TRBV28, the J call TRBJ2-1; D remains ambiguous. Trimming took off 2 bases at V and 3 bases at J, with 5 bases between the two ends. CDR1 and CDR2 from the germline V gene are MDHEN and SYDVKM. The CDR3 spans 13 residues. In DNA, the CDR3 is TGTGCCAGCAGTTTAAACATCTACAATGAGCAGTTCTTC. The encoded protein is CASSLNIYNEQFF.